A selection of T cell receptor beta chains follows, all from one sample in a study of CD8 T cells in ankylosing spondylitis. Each CDR3 protein gets one entry after TCRdb re-called the 5' RACE reads with MiXCR. The sample records some 840,000 distinct CDR3 sequences, 12% being singletons. Material: blood, either unsorted or a sorted T cell fraction (not recorded which). All receptors come from a male donor with ankylosing spondylitis. CDR3s include the opening cysteine and the closing phenylalanine or tryptophan. The order of the fields is clone size, D gene, V gene, J gene, CDR3 length, CDR3 protein, CDR3 DNA. A D gene is named only where the DNA matches it firmly. A row's size may be missing; if present it is once, few, many or a size class.

few	TRBD1	TRBV6-1	TRBJ2-3	16	CASRQRDRERADTQYF	TGTGCCAGCAGGCAGAGGGACAGAGAGAGGGCAGATACGCAGTATTTT
NA	TRBD1	TRBV30	TRBJ2-7	13	CAWATGDSYEQYF	TGTGCCTGGGCGACAGGGGATAGTTACGAGCAGTACTTC
NA	NA	TRBV14	TRBJ2-7	15	CASSQVRVGLGEQYF	TGTGCCAGCAGCCAAGTTAGAGTGGGCCTGGGAGAGCAGTACTTC
few	NA	TRBV7-9	TRBJ1-1	15	CASSSQGPMNTEAFF	TGTGCCAGCAGCTCACAGGGTCCCATGAACACTGAAGCTTTCTTT
NA	TRBD1	TRBV12-3/TRBV12-4	TRBJ1-6	16	CASSFKRGQWNSPLHF	TGTGCCAGCAGTTTCAAGAGGGGACAGTGGAATTCACCCCTCCACTTT
few	NA	TRBV5-1	TRBJ2-3	17	CASSPPVGSGNTDTQYF	TGCGCCAGCAGCCCCCCGGTCGGTAGCGGCAACACAGATACGCAGTATTTT
many	TRBD2	TRBV4-3	TRBJ2-3	13	CASSPGLEDTQYF	TGCGCCAGCAGCCCGGGACTAGAAGATACGCAGTATTTT
NA	NA	TRBV2	TRBJ2-7	12	CASWGLLYEQYF	TGTGCCAGCTGGGGACTGCTCTACGAGCAGTACTTC
many	NA	TRBV6-1	TRBJ1-2	14	CASKKGYQTYGYTF	TGTGCCAGCAAGAAGGGGTACCAGACCTATGGCTACACCTTC
many	NA	TRBV12-3/TRBV12-4	TRBJ2-3	15	CASSLGSKTTDTQYF	TGTGCCAGCAGTTTGGGATCTAAGACTACAGATACGCAGTATTTT
few	TRBD2	TRBV4-1	TRBJ2-3	17	CASSAIVLAGATDTQYF	TGCGCCAGCAGCGCAATTGTCCTAGCGGGAGCTACAGATACGCAGTATTTT
NA	NA	TRBV6-5	TRBJ2-2	12	CASSYRTGELFF	TGTGCCAGCAGTTACCGCACCGGGGAGCTGTTTTTT
few	NA	TRBV7-8	TRBJ2-3	15	CASTRGAGLTDTQYF	TGTGCCAGCACCCGTGGCGCGGGACTCACAGATACGCAGTATTTT
many	NA	TRBV7-6	TRBJ2-3	16	CASSPTRNGGTDTQYF	TGTGCCAGCAGCCCGACTCGGAACGGAGGCACAGATACGCAGTATTTT
many	TRBD1	TRBV5-1	TRBJ1-2	14	CASTQGRQGEGYTF	TGCGCCAGCACACAGGGGCGCCAAGGGGAGGGCTACACCTTC
few	NA	TRBV20-1	TRBJ2-3	14	CSAIGSRGTDTQYF	TGCAGTGCTATTGGCTCGAGGGGCACAGATACGCAGTATTTT
few	NA	TRBV6-5	TRBJ2-2	16	CASSYSGTGFGGELFF	TGTGCCAGCAGTTACAGCGGGACAGGTTTCGGCGGGGAGCTGTTTTTT
NA	TRBD1	TRBV5-1	TRBJ2-1	14	CASSSDREYNEQFF	TGCGCCAGCAGCTCGGACAGGGAATACAATGAGCAGTTCTTC
NA	NA	TRBV9	TRBJ2-1	18	CASSDPRRQRTSYNEQFF	TGTGCCAGCAGCGACCCCAGGCGGCAGCGGACCTCCTACAATGAGCAGTTCTTC
few	TRBD1	TRBV20-1	TRBJ1-2	14	CSAKSGTGFYGYTF	TGCAGTGCTAAATCCGGGACAGGGTTCTATGGCTACACCTTC
many	TRBD1	TRBV20-1	TRBJ2-1	13	CSASGTVYNEQFF	TGCAGTGCTAGCGGGACAGTTTACAATGAGCAGTTCTTC
NA	NA	TRBV5-1	TRBJ1-1	14	CASSLHAPNTEAFF	TGCGCCAGCAGCCTACATGCCCCGAACACTGAAGCTTTCTTT
once	NA	TRBV4-1	TRBJ2-1	15	CASSQGSRVYNEQFF	TGCGCCAGCAGCCAAGGGTCCAGGGTCTACAATGAGCAGTTCTTC
NA	TRBD2	TRBV24-1	TRBJ2-1	17	CATSDFTEGGSYNEQFF	TGTGCCACCAGTGATTTCACGGAGGGAGGGTCCTACAATGAGCAGTTCTTC
many	NA	TRBV5-5	TRBJ2-1	16	CASSLVGVGEWNEQFF	TGTGCCAGCAGCTTGGTGGGCGTAGGGGAGTGGAATGAGCAGTTCTTC
few	NA	TRBV10-3	TRBJ2-7	14	CAIRGLQGSYEQYF	TGTGCCATCAGGGGACTCCAGGGGTCCTACGAGCAGTACTTC
NA	TRBD1	TRBV4-2	TRBJ1-6	15	CASSQEDRGPSPLHF	TGTGCCAGCAGCCAAGAAGACAGGGGGCCTTCACCCCTCCACTTT
NA	NA	TRBV20-1	TRBJ2-7	14	CSAREGLQPYEQYF	TGCAGTGCTAGAGAAGGGCTACAACCCTACGAGCAGTACTTC
many	NA	TRBV10-3	TRBJ2-7	14	CATTPDSGAYEQYF	TGTGCCACCACGCCGGACTCCGGGGCCTACGAGCAGTACTTC
few	NA	TRBV18	TRBJ1-2	14	CASSRSTRGEGYTF	TGTGCCAGCTCACGATCAACCAGGGGCGAAGGCTACACCTTC
NA	NA	TRBV7-2	TRBJ1-3	13	CASSPGRKNTIYF	TGTGCCAGCAGCCCGGGACGGAAAAACACCATATATTTT
NA	TRBD1	TRBV20-1	TRBJ1-2	13	CSASGTGRYGYTF	TGCAGTGCTTCCGGGACAGGTCGCTATGGCTACACCTTC
few	NA	TRBV12-3/TRBV12-4	TRBJ1-2	15	CASSFNLRRNYGYTF	TGTGCCAGCAGTTTTAATTTGCGGCGAAACTATGGCTACACCTTC
few	NA	TRBV7-2	TRBJ1-2	11	CASSLFAGYTF	TGTGCCAGCAGCTTATTTGCCGGCTACACCTTC
NA	NA	TRBV4-3	TRBJ2-4	15	CASSRQEGVGNIQYF	TGCGCCAGCAGCCGACAAGAGGGGGTGGGAAACATTCAGTACTTC
few	TRBD1	TRBV10-3	TRBJ1-5	15	CAISEAAGGNQPQHF	TGTGCCATCAGTGAGGCCGCAGGGGGAAATCAGCCCCAGCATTTT
many	TRBD1	TRBV29-1	TRBJ1-4	13	CSAVQGTNEKLFF	TGCAGCGCTGTACAGGGGACTAATGAAAAACTGTTTTTT
NA	TRBD2	TRBV20-1	TRBJ2-7	16	CSARARKRESPYEQYF	TGCAGTGCTAGAGCCAGGAAGCGGGAGAGCCCCTACGAGCAGTACTTC
few	NA	TRBV4-2	TRBJ1-4	16	CASSQSPGHVSEKLFF	TGTGCCAGCAGCCAAAGTCCTGGACACGTCAGTGAAAAACTGTTTTTT
NA	TRBD1	TRBV20-1	TRBJ2-5	15	CSALPRDSVQETQYF	TGCAGTGCTCTGCCCCGGGACAGTGTACAAGAGACCCAGTACTTC
NA	TRBD2	TRBV12-3/TRBV12-4	TRBJ2-3	11	CASPVAGAQYF	TGTGCCAGCCCCGTAGCGGGGGCGCAGTATTTT
NA	NA	TRBV29-1	TRBJ2-5	12	CSVCRHQETQYF	TGCAGCGTTTGCCGGCACCAAGAGACCCAGTACTTC
NA	NA	TRBV20-1	TRBJ2-1	15	CSARSGADSYNEQFF	TGCAGTGCTAGATCGGGGGCGGACTCCTACAATGAGCAGTTCTTC